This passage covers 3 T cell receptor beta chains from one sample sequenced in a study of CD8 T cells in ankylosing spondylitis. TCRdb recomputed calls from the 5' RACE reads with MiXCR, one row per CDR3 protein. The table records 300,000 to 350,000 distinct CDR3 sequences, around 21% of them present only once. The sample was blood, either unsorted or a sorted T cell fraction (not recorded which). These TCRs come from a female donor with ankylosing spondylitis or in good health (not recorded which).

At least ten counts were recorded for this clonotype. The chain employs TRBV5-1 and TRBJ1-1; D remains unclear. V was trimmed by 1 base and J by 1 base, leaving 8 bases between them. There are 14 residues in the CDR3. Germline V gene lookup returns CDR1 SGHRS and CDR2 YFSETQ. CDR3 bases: TGCGCCAGCAGCTTGACAAGGAAGAACACTGAAGCTTTCTTT. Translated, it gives CASSLTRKNTEAFF. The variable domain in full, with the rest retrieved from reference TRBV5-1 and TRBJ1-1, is KAGVTQTPRYLIKTRGQQVTLSCSPISGHRSVSWYQQTPGQGLQFLFEYFSETQRNKGNFPGRFSGRQFSNSRSEMNVSTLELGDSALYLCASSLTRKNTEAFFGQGTRLTVV.

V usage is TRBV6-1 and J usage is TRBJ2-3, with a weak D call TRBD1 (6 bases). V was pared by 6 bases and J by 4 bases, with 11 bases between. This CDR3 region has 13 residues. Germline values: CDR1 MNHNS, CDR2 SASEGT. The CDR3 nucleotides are TGTGCCAGCAGGACACAGGGATCAGATACGCAGTATTTT. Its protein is CASRTQGSDTQYF.

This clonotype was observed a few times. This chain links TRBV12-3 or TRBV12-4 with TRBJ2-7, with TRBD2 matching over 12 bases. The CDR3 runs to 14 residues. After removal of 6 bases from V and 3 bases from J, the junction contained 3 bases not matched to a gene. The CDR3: CASRLTSGGYEQYF. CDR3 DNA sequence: TGTGCCAGCAGATTGACTAGCGGGGGCTACGAGCAGTACTTC.